This entry features one TCR beta chain sequence. PCR involved 60 Vbeta and 13 Jbeta primers. Profiled with immunoSEQ multiplex PCR; TCRdb holds only in-frame clones, not every one. The sample table includes 65,000 to 85,000 clones. The V gene lost 8 bases and the J gene lost 8 bases, with 6 bases spanning the gap. The CDR3 length is 9 residues. Germline loops: CDR1 LNHDA, CDR2 SQIVND (reference sequence). This sample was taken from a study of cytomegalovirus exposure and HLA in healthy donors. Whole-study context: Prior work identified some 120 million unique TCR beta sequences in about 179 million T cells.

The receptor was isolated from a female donor in good health and CMV-seropositive. V and J are TRBV19 and TRBJ1-1; D gene ambiguous. Sample: PBMCs. The CDR3: CASGREAFF. The CDR3 DNA sequence: TGTGCCAGTGGCCGAGAAGCTTTCTTT. Full variable domain (missing parts from reference TRBV19 and TRBJ1-1): DGGITQSPKYLFRKEGQNVTLSCEQNLNHDAMYWYRQDPGQGLRLIYYSQIVNDFQKGDIAEGYSVSREKKESFPLTVTSAQKNPTAFYLCASGREAFFGQGTRLTVV.